These 30 T cell receptor beta chains originate from one sample sequenced in a study of blood T cell repertoires in COVID-19. The protocol was immunoSEQ multiplex PCR, while the TCRdb copy is restricted to in-frame clones and leaves out a portion. The sample records about 110,000 clones, 88% being singletons. The sample taken for sequencing was peripheral blood. These receptors were taken from a woman in her forties or fifties with acute or convalescent COVID-19.

This chain links TRBV5-1 with TRBJ2-1; 10 bases are shared with TRBD2. Germline-derived CDR1 and CDR2 are SGHRS and YFSETQ. The trim removed 2 bases at V and 6 bases at J, leaving 8 bases unmatched. The CDR3 consists of 16 residues. The CDR3 protein is CASSFGAGGPGNEQFF. The DNA of the CDR3 is TGCGCCAGCAGCTTTGGAGCGGGAGGGCCTGGCAATGAGCAGTTCTTC.

V usage is TRBV9 and J usage is TRBJ2-3; D is perhaps TRBD1 (5 bases). Germline CDR1 is SGDLS and CDR2 is YYNGEE. V gave up 4 bases and J gave up 1 base, with 13 bases separating them. The CDR3 is 15 residues long. CDR3 sequence reads: CASSRLDSGTDTQYF. The CDR3 DNA reads TGTGCCAGCAGCCGGCTCGACAGCGGCACAGATACGCAGTATTTT.

The V call is TRBV7-9, the J call TRBJ2-2, with 8 nucleotides matching TRBD1. CDR1 SEHNR and CDR2 FQNEAQ come from the germline V gene (reference sequence). The trim removed 5 bases at V and 5 bases at J, leaving 7 bases unmatched. The CDR3 is 15 residues long. CDR3 sequence (DNA): TGTGCCAGCAGCCTCGGACAGGGATGGACCGGGGAGCTGTTTTTT. This sequence encodes CASSLGQGWTGELFF.

The V call is TRBV29-1, the J call TRBJ2-3, with 12 bases identical to TRBD2. CDR3 length: 17 residues. The junction had 16 bases not matched to a gene; V was cut back by 5 bases and J by 7 bases. CDR1 is SQVTM and CDR2 is ANQGSEA in the germline V gene. This chain's CDR3 is CSVSAGRLAGDTNTQYF. CDR3 nucleotides: TGCAGCGTTTCGGCAGGGAGACTAGCGGGAGATACAAATACGCAGTATTTT.

The chain carries TRBV2 and TRBJ2-2; a possible D gene is TRBD2 (6 bases). CDR3 length: 18 residues. Germline V lookup: CDR1 SNHLY, CDR2 FYNNEI. V was clipped by 2 bases and J by 0 bases, with 16 bases between them. In DNA form, the CDR3 reads TGTGCCAGCAGTGAACTCCGCGGGGACGCCGCGAACACCGGGGAGCTGTTTTTT. This codes for CASSELRGDAANTGELFF.

The DNA for the CDR3 is TGTGCCAGCAGTCGGACAGGGGACGGCAATCAGCCCCAGCATTTT. It encodes CASSRTGDGNQPQHF. The V call is TRBV6-5, the J call TRBJ1-5; 9 nucleotides align to TRBD1. The V and J ends lost 5 bases and 2 bases, in that order; junction bases with no gene match: 4. CDR3 size: 15 residues. CDR1 is MNHEY and CDR2 is SVGAGI in the germline V gene.

Only one count was recorded for this clone. The rearrangement links TRBV27 to TRBJ1-3; D is unclear. V was trimmed by 6 bases and J by 11 bases, leaving 14 bases between them. This CDR3 spans 12 amino acids. CDR1 is MNHEY and CDR2 is SMNVEV in the germline V gene (reference sequence). The CDR3 region is CASRTAGGAIYF. CDR3 sequence (DNA): TGTGCCAGCAGAACGGCGGGTGGGGCCATATATTTT.

The chain joins TRBV5-4 to TRBJ2-3; possible D gene TRBD1, 5 bases. The CDR3 spans 13 residues. CDR1 is SGHNT and CDR2 is YYREEE in the germline V gene (reference sequence). Trimming pared 1 base from V and 4 bases from J, leaving 7 bases between. For the CDR3, the DNA is TGTGCCAGCAGCTTGAAGGGGTCAGATACGCAGTATTTT. It yields the protein CASSLKGSDTQYF.

The CDR3 loop reads CSASSVRTYEQYF. The CDR3 DNA follows: TGCAGTGCTAGTTCAGTACGCACCTACGAGCAGTACTTC. The J gene is TRBJ2-7, the V gene TRBV20-1; no reliable D call. There are 13 residues in the CDR3. Germline CDR1 and CDR2: DFQATT and SNEGSKA (reference sequence). V was clipped by 3 bases and J by 2 bases, with 11 bases between them.

The chain couples TRBV10-3 to TRBJ2-1, with 15 bases lining up with TRBD2. CDR1 ENHRY and CDR2 SYGVKD come from the germline V gene. The ends lost 0 bases at V and 4 bases at J; junction bases unmatched: 7. There are 19 residues in the CDR3. The CDR3 is CAISESRGLAGGSYNEQFF. The CDR3 nucleotides are TGTGCCATCAGTGAGTCACGAGGACTAGCGGGAGGGAGTTACAATGAGCAGTTCTTC.

The chain uses TRBV2 and TRBJ2-7; D gene uncertain. V was pared by 4 bases and J by 5 bases, with 12 bases between. Per germline, CDR1 SNHLY and CDR2 FYNNEI. The CDR3 covers 13 residues. In DNA, the CDR3 is TGTGCCAGCAGTGTTCAGGAAGTACACGAGCAGTACTTC. This encodes CASSVQEVHEQYF.

This chain links TRBV14 with TRBJ2-5; TRBD2 matches at 8 bases. The germline gives CDR1 SGHDN, CDR2 FVKESK. The V segment lost 0 bases and the J segment 1 base; nucleotides outside the gene matches: 10. CDR3 length: 18 residues. CDR3 DNA sequence: TGTGCCAGCAGCCAAGAGGGGGGCCTAGCGGGCGGCCAAGAGACCCAGTACTTC. Translating gives CASSQEGGLAGGQETQYF.

A word on this clone: The same CDR3 arises from other DNA sequences in this sample as well. This rearrangement joins TRBV28 to TRBJ2-3; possibly TRBD2 for D (6 bases). This CDR3 region has 12 residues. Germline V gene lookup returns CDR1 MDHEN and CDR2 SYDVKM. V lost 4 bases and J 5 bases, leaving 7 bases between the germline ends. Written as DNA, the CDR3 is TGTGCCAGCAGTTCAGCGGGAGATACGCAGTATTTT. Translation: CASSSAGDTQYF. The full variable domain, its missing parts supplied by reference TRBV28 and TRBJ2-3, is DVKVTQSSRYLVKRTGEKVFLECVQDMDHENMFWYRQDPGLGLRLIYFSYDVKMKEKGDIPEGYSVSREKKERFSLILESASTNQTSMYLCASSSAGDTQYFGPGTRLTVL.

This chain connects TRBV7-6 to TRBJ1-1, with D possibly matching TRBD1 (6 bases). The germline V gene has CDR1 SGHVS and CDR2 FNYEAQ. The CDR3 is made up of 14 amino acids. V dropped 4 bases and J dropped 6 bases, with 15 bases sitting between them. The CDR3 protein is CASSSFTGSPEAFF. The CDR3 DNA follows: TGTGCCAGCAGCTCCTTCACAGGGTCCCCTGAAGCTTTCTTT.

This clone appeared once. The chain links TRBV12-3 or TRBV12-4 to TRBJ2-7; D is uncertain. The CDR3 runs to 13 residues. Trimming cost V 1 base and J 2 bases, with 6 bases left between them. CDR3 coding DNA: TGTGCCAGCAGTTTAGACTACACCTACGAGCAGTACTTC. Translation: CASSLDYTYEQYF.

A single count supports this clone. V is TRBV6-5 and J is TRBJ2-3; the D gene is possibly TRBD1 (6 bases). Deletions cut 7 bases from V and 4 bases from J, with 18 bases between. This CDR3 is 15 amino acids long. Germline assignment: CDR1 MNHEY and CDR2 SVGAGI. Here the CDR3 DNA reads TGTGCCAGCATGGTGACAGGTAGATCGGCAGATACGCAGTATTTT. Its translation is CASMVTGRSADTQYF.

This chain uses TRBV6-5 with TRBJ1-2; TRBD1 matches at 8 bases. This CDR3 has 16 amino acids. J lost 8 bases, V lost 0 bases, and 11 bases had no gene match. Germline CDR1 and CDR2: MNHEY and SVGAGI. The CDR3 bases are TGTGCCAGCAGTTACTCGAAGGGCAGGGGGCAAGGAGGCTACACCTTC. Amino acid sequence: CASSYSKGRGQGGYTF.

This chain joins TRBV7-9 and TRBJ2-1; D is ambiguous. The length of the CDR3 is 12 residues. Germline lookup yields CDR1 SEHNR and CDR2 FQNEAQ (reference sequence). V lost 5 bases and J lost 10, with 12 bases in between. The CDR3 reads CASSLMAWEQFF. CDR3 DNA: TGTGCCAGCAGCCTTATGGCCTGGGAGCAGTTCTTC.

The rearrangement links TRBV28 to TRBJ1-5, with D possibly being TRBD1 (5 bases). The V gene lost 7 bases and the J gene lost 6 bases, with 22 bases spanning the gap. CDR3 length: 16 residues. CDR1 is MDHEN and CDR2 is SYDVKM in the germline V gene. For the CDR3, the DNA is TGTGCCAGCATCACCACGGGGGTAGGCCCCCTTCAGCCCCAGCATTTT. Encoded protein: CASITTGVGPLQPQHF.

The chain links TRBV5-1 to TRBJ2-7; weak D call: TRBD1 (6 bases). The CDR3 contains 13 residues. Trimming stripped 1 base from V and 7 bases from J, with 12 bases between. Germline CDR1 SGHRS, CDR2 YFSETQ. CDR3 loop: CASSLPGVGEQYF. CDR3 coding DNA: TGCGCCAGCAGCTTGCCAGGGGTGGGGGAGCAGTACTTC.

The V call is TRBV9, the J call TRBJ2-1; TRBD2 is a possible D gene (5 bases). Germline assignment: CDR1 SGDLS and CDR2 YYNGEE. The CDR3 covers 15 residues. The V and J ends lost 0 bases and 9 bases respectively, with 16 bases between them. CDR3 sequence (DNA): TGTGCCAGCAGCGTAGTATCTAGCTCCTTGGGTGAGCAGTTCTTC. Its translation: CASSVVSSSLGEQFF.

This clone has just a few counts. This chain connects TRBV29-1 to TRBJ2-7; tentative D call: TRBD1 (6 bases). The germline gives CDR1 SQVTM, CDR2 ANQGSEA. This CDR3 spans 12 amino acids. V lost 5 bases and J lost 1, with 9 bases in between. For the CDR3, the DNA is TGCAGCGTTAAACAGGGTTCCTACGAGCAGTACTTC. Protein sequence: CSVKQGSYEQYF.

The CDR3 coding sequence is TGTGCCAGCTCACCACTCGCACAGGGTGGTGAGACCCAGTACTTC. This gives the protein CASSPLAQGGETQYF. V usage is TRBV18 and J usage is TRBJ2-5, with D tentatively TRBD1 (6 bases). The ends were cut back, 1 base at V and 5 bases at J, with 14 bases in the middle. Germline CDR1 reads KGHSH; CDR2 reads LQKENI. The CDR3 loop spans 15 amino acids.

This sequence joins TRBV12-3 or TRBV12-4 and TRBJ1-5, with 8 bases identical to TRBD1. This CDR3 comprises 13 residues. The J segment lost 7 bases and the V segment lost 5 bases, leaving 4 bases of the junction unmatched. The CDR3 loop reads CASSPRGRQPQHF. In nucleotides, the CDR3 is TGTGCCAGCAGTCCCAGGGGGCGGCAGCCCCAGCATTTT.

This clone was recorded only once. The DNA of the CDR3 is TGTGCCAGCAGCCATCGGGTGGGCACCGGGGAGCTGTTTTTT. As protein: CASSHRVGTGELFF. J is TRBJ2-2 and V is TRBV3-1 (or the pseudogene TRBV3-2); D is ambiguous. The V end lost 3 bases, the J end lost 4 bases, and 9 bases lay between the germline ends. Germline V gene lookup returns CDR1 LGHDT and CDR2 YNNKEL (reference sequence). The CDR3 has 14 residues.

This clone was seen a few times. The CDR3 is CASSLRGALTGELFF. CDR3 coding DNA: TGTGCCAGCAGTTTACGTGGAGCGCTCACCGGGGAGCTGTTTTTT. J is TRBJ2-2 and V is TRBV27; D is ambiguous. Germline V lookup: CDR1 MNHEY, CDR2 SMNVEV (reference sequence). Trimming removed 2 bases at V and 4 bases at J, with 11 bases between. The CDR3 extends over 15 amino acids.

The chain uses TRBV30 and TRBJ2-1; 7 positions match TRBD2. The CDR3 totals 14 residues. V gave up 3 bases and J gave up 8 bases; unmatched junction bases: 10. Germline V gene lookup returns CDR1 GTSNPN and CDR2 SVGIG (reference sequence). The CDR3 DNA follows: TGTGCCTGGAGGATTGCGGGAGTTGGCTATGAGCAGTTCTTC. This encodes CAWRIAGVGYEQFF.

This rearrangement joins TRBV27 to TRBJ1-2; the match to TRBD1 covers 9 bases. The germline V gene encodes CDR1 MNHEY and CDR2 SMNVEV (reference sequence). With 7 bases clipped from V and 4 bases from J, the junction kept 10 bases outside the gene matches. This CDR3 has 15 amino acids. CDR3 residues: CASTPGTGTSYGYTF. DNA of the CDR3: TGTGCCAGCACACCGGGGACAGGGACTTCCTATGGCTACACCTTC.

The chain joins TRBV6-5 to TRBJ2-3, with 8 bases lining up with TRBD2. Unmatched junction bases numbered 8, after V lost 6 bases and J lost 3 bases. Germline-derived CDR1 and CDR2 are MNHEY and SVGAGI. The CDR3 runs to 15 residues. CDR3 in DNA: TGTGCCAGCAGGTCCCCCGGGGGGGTTACAGATACGCAGTATTTT. It yields the protein CASRSPGGVTDTQYF.

The genes are TRBV28 and TRBJ2-3; D is unclear. The V gene's germline CDR1 is MDHEN and CDR2 SYDVKM. Trimming took off 4 bases at V and 3 bases at J, with 11 bases between the two ends. The CDR3 totals 14 residues. CDR3 nucleotide sequence: TGTGCCAGCAGTTCCCTTATTTTGACAGATACGCAGTATTTT. Translation: CASSSLILTDTQYF.